These 20 T cell receptor beta chains were all obtained from the same sample, sequenced in a study of cytomegalovirus exposure and HLA in healthy donors. 60 Vbeta and 13 Jbeta primers were used in PCR. TCRdb's table, derived via immunoSEQ multiplex PCR, lists solely in-frame clones and lacks some. The data hold about 120,000 clones, with about 8.6% observed a single time. Sequenced input: PBMCs. All receptors derive from a woman aged 40 to 50 in good health and CMV-seropositive.

V is TRBV9 and J is TRBJ2-3; possibly TRBD1 for D (6 bases). The length of the CDR3 is 17 residues. Trimming took 0 bases from V and 0 from J, leaving 14 bases between them. The germline CDR1 and CDR2 sequences are SGDLS and YYNGEE. Written as DNA, the CDR3 is TGTGCCAGCAGCGTAGATCGAACAGGGTGGAGCACAGATACGCAGTATTTT. Translation: CASSVDRTGWSTDTQYF. The full variable domain, its missing parts supplied by reference TRBV9 and TRBJ2-3, is DSGVTQTPKHLITATGQRVTLRCSPRSGDLSVYWYQQSLDQGLQFLIQYYNGEERAKGNILERFSAQQFPDLHSELNLSSLELGDSALYFCASSVDRTGWSTDTQYFGPGTRLTVL.

The chain carries TRBV11-2 and TRBJ2-7, with unresolved D. The CDR3 length is 11 residues. V lost 2 bases, J lost 5 bases, and 4 bases lay in between. CDR1 is SGHAT and CDR2 is FQNNGV in the germline V gene. In DNA form, the CDR3 reads TGTGCCAGCAGCTTAATTAACGAGCAGTACTTC. It is translated as CASSLINEQYF. Based on the CDR3 plus reference TRBV11-2 and TRBJ2-7, the full variable domain is EAGVAQSPRYKIIEKRQSVAFWCNPISGHATLYWYQQILGQGPKLLIQFQNNGVVDDSQLPKDRFSAERLKGVDSTLKIQPAKLEDSAVYLCASSLINEQYFGPGTRLTVT.

The genes are TRBV19 and TRBJ1-2; a possible D gene is TRBD1 (6 bases). The CDR3 sequence is 14 residues long. Trimming left V 6 bases short and J 1 base short, with 12 bases between. Germline V gives CDR1 LNHDA, CDR2 SQIVND (reference sequence). Here the CDR3 DNA reads TGTGCCAGTAGCCGGGACAAAAATAACTATGGCTACACCTTC. Protein sequence: CASSRDKNNYGYTF.

V and J are TRBV7-2 and TRBJ1-3; weak D call: TRBD1 (5 bases). The germline V and J ends were trimmed by 5 bases and 2 bases, with 10 bases remaining between them. Germline CDR1 and CDR2: SGHTA and FQGNSA. This CDR3 is built from 14 residues. The CDR3 protein is CASSPRGAGNTIYF. The CDR3 coding sequence is TGTGCCAGCAGCCCCCGGGGGGCTGGAAACACCATATATTTT.

V is TRBV15 and J is TRBJ2-1, with a weak D call TRBD1 (5 bases). CDR3 length equals 15 residues. Trimming pared 3 bases from V and 1 base from J, leaving 10 bases between. In germline, CDR1 is LNHNV, CDR2 YYDKDF (reference sequence). The CDR3 sequence: CATSSGATSYNEQFF. For the CDR3, the DNA is TGTGCCACCAGCAGTGGGGCAACATCCTACAATGAGCAGTTCTTC.

In regard to this clone: Other DNA sequences in this specimen translate into the identical CDR3. The chain recombines TRBV5-1 with TRBJ2-5, with D unresolved. V lost 5 bases to trimming and J lost 5 bases, with 19 bases between them. From germline, CDR1 is SGHRS and CDR2 YFSETQ. This CDR3 has 15 amino acids. CDR3 nucleotide sequence: TGCGCCAGCAGGAAGGTAGGCGGCGAGTGGGAGACCCAGTACTTC. It encodes CASRKVGGEWETQYF.

In nucleotides, the CDR3 is TGTGCCTGGAGTAGGGGGCGGGAGACCCAGTACTTC. Translation: CAWSRGRETQYF. The rearrangement uses TRBV30 and TRBJ2-5; 7 bases match TRBD1. The CDR3 is 12 amino acids. V was pared by 2 bases and J by 5 bases, with 2 bases of the junction left unmatched. Germline V gene lookup returns CDR1 GTSNPN and CDR2 SVGIG (reference sequence). The variable domain in full, with the rest retrieved from reference TRBV30 and TRBJ2-5, is SQTIHQWPATLVQPVGSPLSLECTVEGTSNPNLYWYRQAAGRGLQLLFYSVGIGQISSEVPQNLSASRPQDRQFILSSKKLLLSDSGFYLCAWSRGRETQYFGPGTRLLVL.

This sequence joins TRBV11-3 and TRBJ2-1; no firm D call. The CDR3 length is 13 residues. The germline V and J ends were trimmed by 0 bases and 9 bases, with 9 bases remaining between them. CDR1 is SGHNT and CDR2 is YENEEA in the germline V gene. The CDR3 DNA reads as TGTGCCAGCAGCTTAGAAGAGCGCGGTGAGCAGTTCTTC. Its protein is CASSLEERGEQFF.

Details on this clone: This sample includes further DNA sequences coding for the same CDR3. V and J are TRBV19 and TRBJ1-5; tentatively, D is TRBD1 (6 bases). The CDR3 covers 14 residues. V was trimmed by 5 bases and J by 2 bases, leaving 10 bases between them. CDR1 is LNHDA and CDR2 is SQIVND in the germline V gene (reference sequence). The CDR3 DNA is TGTGCCAGTAGTCTACAGGGAGGCAATCAGCCCCAGCATTTT. This translates into CASSLQGGNQPQHF. Supplemented by reference TRBV19 and TRBJ1-5, the full variable domain reads DGGITQSPKYLFRKEGQNVTLSCEQNLNHDAMYWYRQDPGQGLRLIYYSQIVNDFQKGDIAEGYSVSREKKESFPLTVTSAQKNPTAFYLCASSLQGGNQPQHFGDGTRLSIL.

This clone was seen a few times. The rearrangement joins TRBV2 to TRBJ2-3; D unclear. V shed 2 bases and J shed 4 bases, with 7 bases lying between them. This CDR3 comprises 13 residues. Looked up from germline, CDR1 is SNHLY and CDR2 is FYNNEI. The CDR3 protein is CASSETSSDTQYF. CDR3 nucleotides: TGTGCCAGCAGTGAAACTTCTTCAGATACGCAGTATTTT.

This clone was found a few times. The chain links TRBV5-1 to TRBJ1-6; 9 bases map to TRBD1. After removal of 5 bases from V and 4 bases from J, the junction contained 10 bases not matched to a gene. The CDR3 covers 17 residues. Germline values: CDR1 SGHRS, CDR2 YFSETQ. CDR3 bases: TGCGCCAGCAGTTTTAAATCAGACAGGGGGTATAATTCACCCCTCCACTTT. Translating it yields CASSFKSDRGYNSPLHF.

The chain combines TRBV5-6 with TRBJ1-6; D remains unclear. Germline assignment: CDR1 SGHDT and CDR2 YYEEEE. V lost 3 bases and J lost 10, with 5 bases in between. This CDR3 region has 11 residues. The DNA for the CDR3 is TGTGCCAGCAGCTCCAGGTCACCCCTCCACTTT. The encoded protein is CASSSRSPLHF.

This clone appeared a few times. This chain joins TRBV10-2 and TRBJ2-7, with 12 bases that match TRBD1. The CDR3 spans 15 residues. The V gene end was trimmed by 6 bases and the J gene end by 7 bases; junction bases not matched to a gene: 10. CDR1 is WSHSY and CDR2 is SAAADI in the germline V gene. CDR3 loop: CASSRKGQGAREQYF. CDR3 sequence (DNA): TGCGCCAGCAGCCGCAAGGGACAGGGGGCGCGAGAGCAGTACTTC.

This chain joins TRBV7-3 and TRBJ2-2; D perhaps matches TRBD2 (6 bases). Trimming removed 5 bases from V and 5 bases from J, with 18 bases in between. Germline V gives CDR1 SGHTA, CDR2 FQGTGA. The CDR3 totals 16 residues. The CDR3 nucleotides read TGTGCCAGCAGCCCCCCGAATGGCGGGGAAACCGGGGAGCTGTTTTTT. This sequence encodes CASSPPNGGETGELFF.

This chain joins TRBV5-1 and TRBJ1-1; weak D call: TRBD1 (5 bases). The CDR3 totals 18 residues. The germline V and J ends were trimmed by 1 base and 0 bases, with 19 bases remaining between them. Germline assignment: CDR1 SGHRS and CDR2 YFSETQ. Written as DNA, the CDR3 is TGCGCCAGCAGCTTGCAGGGCGTGTCGACGTCAATGAACACTGAAGCTTTCTTT. It yields the protein CASSLQGVSTSMNTEAFF. Filled out from reference TRBV5-1 and TRBJ1-1, the complete variable domain reads KAGVTQTPRYLIKTRGQQVTLSCSPISGHRSVSWYQQTPGQGLQFLFEYFSETQRNKGNFPGRFSGRQFSNSRSEMNVSTLELGDSALYLCASSLQGVSTSMNTEAFFGQGTRLTVV.

The V gene is TRBV29-1, the J gene TRBJ2-7; TRBD1 agrees at 10 bases. CDR3 length equals 14 residues. CDR1 SQVTM and CDR2 ANQGSEA come from the germline V gene. V gave up 6 bases and J gave up 5 bases; unmatched junction bases: 10. This CDR3 is CSVDWGQGTHEQYF. In DNA form, the CDR3 reads TGCAGCGTCGACTGGGGACAGGGGACCCACGAGCAGTACTTC.

V usage is TRBV27 and J usage is TRBJ1-1; possibly TRBD1 for D (6 bases). V was shortened by 2 bases and J by 4 bases, with 11 bases between the two germline ends. The CDR3 loop spans 14 amino acids. Germline V gives CDR1 MNHEY, CDR2 SMNVEV (reference sequence). CDR3 sequence: CASSLNHRVTEAFF. The CDR3 nucleotides are TGTGCCAGCAGTTTAAACCACAGGGTCACTGAAGCTTTCTTT.

DNA for the CDR3: TGTGCCAGCCGGAAGGGACAGGATGAAAAACTGTTTTTT. It is translated as CASRKGQDEKLFF. This chain joins TRBV6-4 and TRBJ1-4, with 8 bases identical to TRBD1. Per germline, CDR1 MRHNA and CDR2 SNTAGT. V shed 8 bases, J shed 6 bases, and the junction held 5 bases outside the gene matches. CDR3 size: 13 residues.

The chain employs TRBV6-5 and TRBJ1-1; perhaps TRBD1 as D (6 bases). Trimming cost V 5 bases and J 4 bases, with 14 bases left between them. Germline lookup yields CDR1 MNHEY and CDR2 SVGAGI. The CDR3 is 14 amino acids. CDR3 DNA sequence: TGTGCCAGCAGTCATCAGGGGTGGGCCACTGAAGCTTTCTTT. This gives the protein CASSHQGWATEAFF.

This clone was counted between two and nine times. This rearrangement joins TRBV6-1 to TRBJ2-7; no reliable D call. The CDR3 totals 15 residues. V was trimmed by 2 bases and J by 2 bases, leaving 13 bases between them. The germline gives CDR1 MNHNS, CDR2 SASEGT. This CDR3 reads CASSEPAPSAYEQYF. CDR3 nucleotides: TGTGCCAGCAGTGAACCGGCCCCGAGCGCCTACGAGCAGTACTTC.